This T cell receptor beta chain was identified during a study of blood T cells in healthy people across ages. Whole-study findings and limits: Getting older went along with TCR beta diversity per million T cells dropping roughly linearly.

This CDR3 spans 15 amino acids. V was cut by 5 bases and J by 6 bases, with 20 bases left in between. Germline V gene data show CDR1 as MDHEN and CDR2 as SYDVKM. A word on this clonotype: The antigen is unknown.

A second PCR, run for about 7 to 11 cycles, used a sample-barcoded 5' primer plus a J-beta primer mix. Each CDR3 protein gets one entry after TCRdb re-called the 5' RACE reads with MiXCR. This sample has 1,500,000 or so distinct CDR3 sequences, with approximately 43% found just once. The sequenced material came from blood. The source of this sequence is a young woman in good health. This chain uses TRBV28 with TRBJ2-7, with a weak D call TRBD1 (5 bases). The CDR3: CASSGMDDRPPEQYF. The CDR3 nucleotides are TGTGCCAGCAGTGGCATGGACGACAGACCCCCCGAGCAGTACTTC. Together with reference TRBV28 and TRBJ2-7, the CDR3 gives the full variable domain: DVKVTQSSRYLVKRTGEKVFLECVQDMDHENMFWYRQDPGLGLRLIYFSYDVKMKEKGDIPEGYSVSREKKERFSLILESASTNQTSMYLCASSGMDDRPPEQYFGPGTRLTVT.